These 31 T cell receptor beta chains were all obtained from the same sample, sequenced in a study of spatial heterogeneity in lung cancer. Antigen specificity for these receptors is unknown. Study findings and constraints: Higher tumor mutation counts went along with higher counts of expanded intratumoral alpha and beta TCRs.

TCRdb re-called the 5' RACE reads with MiXCR, one entry per CDR3 protein. The data contain 12,000 to 15,000 distinct CDR3 sequences, 7.3% of them seen just once; the ten biggest clones take up roughly 8.3%. Noted time point: sample taken at primary tumor resection. Material: lung tumor tissue, obtained at surgery. The receptor set was obtained from a male donor with early-stage non-small cell lung cancer.

This clonotype occurred a few times. The chain combines TRBV5-1 with TRBJ2-7; 11 positions agree with TRBD1. CDR1 and CDR2 from the germline V gene are SGHRS and YFSETQ. This CDR3 contains 13 residues. The V and J ends lost 7 bases and 6 bases, in that order; junction bases with no gene match: 6. The CDR3 region has the DNA TGCGCCAGCTCAAGGGACAGGGGGAGCGAGCAGTACTTC. As protein: CASSRDRGSEQYF. Based on the CDR3 plus reference TRBV5-1 and TRBJ2-7, the full variable domain is KAGVTQTPRYLIKTRGQQVTLSCSPISGHRSVSWYQQTPGQGLQFLFEYFSETQRNKGNFPGRFSGRQFSNSRSEMNVSTLELGDSALYLCASSRDRGSEQYFGPGTRLTVT.

For this clonotype: Being one base from a much bigger clone, this may be a read error. The genes are TRBV20-1 and TRBJ2-7; TRBD1 matches at 8 bases. Germline CDR1 is DFQATT and CDR2 is SNEGSKA (reference sequence). This CDR3 region has 14 residues. V dropped 6 bases and J dropped 9; count of bases not matched to a gene: 16. Here the CDR3 DNA reads TGCAGTGCGGGACCGGGACAGGAAATCCTTGGGCAGTACTTC. This encodes CSAGPGQEILGQYF.

This clonotype has a count of ten or more. V gene TRBV5-1 combines with J gene TRBJ1-3; maybe TRBD1 (5 bases). The CDR3 contains 15 residues. Trimming cost V 4 bases and J 0 bases, with 11 bases left between them. The germline CDR1 and CDR2 sequences are SGHRS and YFSETQ. The CDR3: CASSPADISGNTIYF. As DNA, the CDR3 is TGCGCCAGCAGCCCAGCGGACATCTCTGGAAACACCATATATTTT.

This clonotype appeared many times. The CDR3 sequence: CASSRAGTENTEAFF. The CDR3 DNA follows: TGTGCCAGCAGCCGCGCCGGGACAGAAAACACTGAAGCTTTCTTT. This rearrangement joins TRBV3-1 to TRBJ1-1; 7 nucleotides match TRBD1. In germline, CDR1 is LGHDT, CDR2 YNNKEL (reference sequence). J was trimmed by 2 bases and V by 4 bases; bases with no gene match: 7. This CDR3 comprises 15 residues.

Regarding this clonotype: The junction does not match germline at one end; this may be a read error. CDR3 in DNA: TGTGCCAGCAGTAAACAGGGGGCCCACAATGAGCAGCTCTTC. This gives the protein CASSKQGAHNEQLF. V gene TRBV6-6 combines with J gene TRBJ2-1; 9 nucleotides line up with TRBD1. Germline lookup yields CDR1 MNHNY and CDR2 SVGAGI (reference sequence). This CDR3 comprises 14 residues.

This clonotype qualifies as medium-sized. The chain recombines TRBV20-1 with TRBJ2-7, with 11 bases identical to TRBD2. V was clipped by 2 bases and J by 2 bases; unmatched bases: 5. The germline V gene has CDR1 DFQATT and CDR2 SNEGSKA (reference sequence). The CDR3 runs 15 residues. In DNA, the CDR3 is TGCAGTGCTAGACCCGGGACTAGCGGAACCTACGAGCAGTACTTC. Encoded protein: CSARPGTSGTYEQYF.

This clonotype was seen repeatedly, ten times or more. The chain uses TRBV7-2 and TRBJ2-3; possibly TRBD1 for D (6 bases). The germline V and J ends were trimmed by 5 bases and 0 bases, with 15 bases remaining between them. The germline V gene has CDR1 SGHTA and CDR2 FQGNSA. The CDR3 sequence is 16 residues long. The CDR3 DNA follows: TGTGCCAGCAGCCACCGACAGGCCTCTAGCACAGATACGCAGTATTTT. Translation gives CASSHRQASSTDTQYF.

V is TRBV19 and J is TRBJ1-2; no reliable D call. V lost 3 bases to trimming and J lost 3 bases, with 11 bases between them. Germline CDR1 LNHDA, CDR2 SQIVND (reference sequence). The CDR3 length is 14 residues. The CDR3 spells CASSISGGDYGYTF. The CDR3, as DNA: TGTGCCAGTAGTATCTCAGGTGGAGACTATGGCTACACCTTC.

This rearrangement joins TRBV7-3 to TRBJ2-2, with 8 bases that match TRBD2. Germline V gene data show CDR1 as SGHTA and CDR2 as FQGTGA. CDR3 size: 15 residues. V lost 3 bases, J lost 5 bases, and 5 bases stayed unmatched. CDR3 residues: CASSFSLAGTGELFF. CDR3 DNA: TGTGCCAGCAGCTTTAGCCTAGCGGGTACCGGGGAGCTGTTTTTT.

This CDR3 reads CASSLGSGTETQYF. The CDR3 nucleotides are TGTGCCAGCAGCTTAGGGTCTGGGACAGAGACCCAGTACTTC. The J gene is TRBJ2-5, the V gene TRBV7-2, with D perhaps assigned TRBD1 or TRBD2 (5 bases each). Trimming removed 1 base from V and 4 bases from J, with 10 bases in between. The CDR3 has 14 amino acids. Germline values: CDR1 SGHTA, CDR2 FQGNSA.

This clonotype was seen repeatedly, ten times or more. The chain has TRBV7-2 and TRBJ2-1; 8 bases match TRBD1. Germline CDR1 is SGHTA and CDR2 is FQGNSA. With V trimmed by 5 bases and J by 7 bases, 13 bases remained unmatched. The CDR3 has 16 residues. CDR3 coding DNA: TGTGCCAGCAGCCCGAGGGGGACAGGTTGCGTGAATGAGCAGTTCTTC. This gives the protein CASSPRGTGCVNEQFF. Complete variable domain (other parts from reference TRBV7-2 and TRBJ2-1): GAGVSQSPSNKVTEKGKDVELRCDPISGHTALYWYRQSLGQGLEFLIYFQGNSAPDKSGLPSDRFSAERTGGSVSTLTIQRTQQEDSAVYLCASSPRGTGCVNEQFFGPGTRLTVL.

Many counts were recorded for this clonotype. The CDR3 sequence: CASRASGDTQYF. For the CDR3, the DNA is TGTGCCAGCAGGGCTAGCGGAGATACGCAGTATTTT. This chain uses TRBV6-5 with TRBJ2-3; 7 nucleotides match TRBD2. Germline-derived CDR1 and CDR2 are MNHEY and SVGAGI. J lost 5 bases, V lost 6 bases, and 2 bases had no gene match. The CDR3 extends over 12 amino acids.

The J gene is TRBJ2-1, the V gene TRBV20-1; 10 bases match TRBD2. V gave up 3 bases and J gave up 3 bases; unmatched junction bases: 5. Germline lookup yields CDR1 DFQATT and CDR2 SNEGSKA (reference sequence). The CDR3 has 15 amino acids. The CDR3 DNA reads as TGCAGTGCTAGGCGGAGCGGGAGGGTCTACAATGAGCAGTTCTTC. Translated: CSARRSGRVYNEQFF.

This clonotype qualifies as medium-sized. The chain links TRBV6-5 to TRBJ1-2; 9 bases agree with TRBD1. This CDR3 region has 14 residues. With 5 bases clipped from V and 8 bases from J, the junction kept 9 bases outside the gene matches. The V gene's germline CDR1 is MNHEY and CDR2 SVGAGI. This CDR3 is CASSELGTGRGYTF. The CDR3 DNA is TGTGCCAGCAGTGAGCTAGGGACAGGGAGAGGCTACACCTTC.

A few counts support this clonotype. The J gene is TRBJ2-7, the V gene TRBV20-1; 8 bases align to TRBD1. The CDR3 has 12 residues. The V gene end was trimmed by 7 bases and the J gene end by 3 bases; junction bases not matched to a gene: 5. CDR1 and CDR2 from the germline V gene are DFQATT and SNEGSKA (reference sequence). CDR3 protein: CSVGQGSYEQYV. CDR3 DNA: TGCAGTGTTGGACAGGGTAGCTACGAGCAGTACGTC.

This chain links TRBV9 with TRBJ1-4; 7 nucleotides align to TRBD1. Losses at the gene ends were 0 bases for V and 7 bases for J; bases not matched to a gene: 12. The CDR3 covers 17 residues. Germline V lookup: CDR1 SGDLS, CDR2 YYNGEE. The CDR3 is CASSVDSWGTGAEKLFF. The CDR3 DNA follows: TGTGCCAGCAGCGTAGATTCATGGGGAACAGGGGCTGAAAAACTGTTTTTT.

This clonotype was counted once. This may come from a read error, since a much larger clone is one base off. The genes are TRBV6-2 or TRBV6-3 and TRBJ1-3; D ambiguous. CDR1 is MNHEY, CDR2 SVGEGT, per germline. V lost 0 bases, J lost 3 bases, and 12 bases lay in between. CDR3 size: 16 residues. This CDR3 reads CASSYSTPIRGNTIYF. The DNA for the CDR3 is TGTGCCAGCAGTTACTCGACGCCTATCCGTGGAAACACCATATATTTT.

In this sample, this clonotype turned up many times. The CDR3 DNA is TGTGCCAGCAGTGAAGAACGTCCCTACAATGAGCAGTTCTTC. Its protein is CASSEERPYNEQFF. The chain carries TRBV2 and TRBJ2-1; D uncertain. V was cut by 1 base and J by 2 bases, with 6 bases left in between. The CDR3 is 14 residues long. In germline, CDR1 is SNHLY, CDR2 FYNNEI. Based on the CDR3 plus reference TRBV2 and TRBJ2-1, the full variable domain is EPEVTQTPSHQVTQMGQEVILRCVPISNHLYFYWYRQILGQKVEFLVSFYNNEISEKSEIFDDQFSVERPDGSNFTLKIRSTKLEDSAMYFCASSEERPYNEQFFGPGTRLTVL.

Many counts were recorded for this clonotype. The chain carries TRBV6-5 and TRBJ1-1; TRBD1 matches 8 bases. Germline-derived CDR1 and CDR2 are MNHEY and SVGAGI. The J segment lost 0 bases and the V segment lost 10 bases, leaving 4 bases of the junction unmatched. This CDR3 region has 13 residues. The CDR3 coding sequence is TGTGCCACCTCGGGACAGGTGAACACTGAAGCTTTCTTT. Its protein is CATSGQVNTEAFF.

This clonotype was seen repeatedly, ten times or more. CDR3 sequence: CASSLAGTGAINQPQHF. The CDR3 DNA reads TGTGCCAGCAGCCTAGCCGGGACAGGGGCCATAAATCAGCCCCAGCATTTT. The chain couples TRBV3-1 to TRBJ1-5; 10 bases are shared with TRBD1. V lost 4 bases and J lost 4; bases outside the gene matches: 10. Germline V gene data show CDR1 as LGHDT and CDR2 as YNNKEL (reference sequence). This CDR3 has 17 amino acids.

Ten or more counts support this clonotype. The chain combines TRBV20-1 with TRBJ1-2; unclear D gene. Trimming took off 3 bases at V and 0 bases at J, with 14 bases between the two ends. This CDR3 spans 15 amino acids. The germline V gene encodes CDR1 DFQATT and CDR2 SNEGSKA (reference sequence). The CDR3 region is CSARRQLRTNYGYTF. The CDR3 region has the DNA TGCAGTGCTAGGCGGCAACTAAGGACTAACTATGGCTACACCTTC.

This clonotype has just a few counts. This chain connects TRBV20-1 to TRBJ2-7, with 8 bases aligning to TRBD1. Germline V gene data show CDR1 as DFQATT and CDR2 as SNEGSKA (reference sequence). The CDR3 loop spans 15 amino acids. After removal of 0 bases from V and 1 base from J, the junction contained 5 bases not matched to a gene. The CDR3 DNA follows: TGCAGTGCTAGAGACGCGAGGACAGGGTCCTACGAGCAGTACTTC. This gives the protein CSARDARTGSYEQYF.

This clonotype was counted a few times. CDR3 DNA sequence: TGTGCCAGCAGCGCGTCGTCAGGGGGCGGACAGCCCCAGCATTTT. Translated: CASSASSGGGQPQHF. The chain uses TRBV3-1 and TRBJ1-5, with 8 bases lining up with TRBD1. This CDR3 contains 15 residues. V lost 5 bases to trimming and J lost 7 bases; unmatched junction nucleotides: 10. Germline V CDR1 and CDR2: LGHDT, YNNKEL (reference sequence).

This clonotype was recorded at least ten times. This chain uses TRBV5-6 with TRBJ1-1; D uncertain. Per the germline V gene, CDR1 is SGHDT and CDR2 is YYEEEE. With 7 bases removed from V and 0 bases from J, the gap between germline ends came to 13 bases. This CDR3 is built from 14 residues. The CDR3 nucleotides are TGTGCCAGCTCCCTGGCTCTTTTGAACACTGAAGCTTTCTTT. The encoded protein is CASSLALLNTEAFF.

This clonotype has at least ten counts. The rearrangement joins TRBV5-1 to TRBJ2-4; D ambiguous. CDR1 and CDR2 from the germline V gene are SGHRS and YFSETQ. The germline V and J ends were trimmed by 4 bases and 4 bases, with 9 bases remaining between them. CDR3 length equals 13 residues. The CDR3 DNA follows: TGCGCCAGCAGCCCCAATGGGAAAAACATTCAGTACTTC. This encodes CASSPNGKNIQYF.

This clonotype was counted ten times or more. This sequence joins TRBV2 and TRBJ1-2; 11 bases agree with TRBD1. CDR3 size: 14 residues. Losses at the gene ends were 5 bases for V and 6 bases for J; bases not matched to a gene: 5. Germline lookup yields CDR1 SNHLY and CDR2 FYNNEI. The CDR3 here is CASSFGQGANGYTF. CDR3 nucleotide sequence: TGTGCCAGCAGTTTCGGACAGGGGGCAAATGGCTACACCTTC.

This clonotype has more than one count but fewer than ten. The rearrangement joins TRBV5-8 to TRBJ1-1, with 11 bases matching TRBD1. The CDR3 consists of 15 residues. V lost 3 bases and J lost 9; bases outside the gene matches: 10. Germline V gene data show CDR1 as SGHTS and CDR2 as YDEGEE. This CDR3 reads CASSSRTGGSLKAFF. In DNA, the CDR3 is TGTGCCAGCAGCTCAAGGACAGGGGGCAGCTTAAAAGCTTTCTTT.

The CDR3 protein is CASSDSEGSYTEAFF. The CDR3 DNA sequence: TGTGCCAGCAGTGATTCCGAAGGGTCTTACACTGAAGCTTTCTTT. The chain carries TRBV2 and TRBJ1-1; no reliable D call. Germline V CDR1 and CDR2: SNHLY, FYNNEI. This CDR3 spans 15 amino acids. Trimming removed 3 bases at V and 3 bases at J, with 14 bases between. Combining the CDR3 with reference TRBV2 and TRBJ1-1 gives the whole variable domain EPEVTQTPSHQVTQMGQEVILRCVPISNHLYFYWYRQILGQKVEFLVSFYNNEISEKSEIFDDQFSVERPDGSNFTLKIRSTKLEDSAMYFCASSDSEGSYTEAFFGQGTRLTVV.

By share of the sample, this clonotype is large. The J gene is TRBJ2-3, the V gene TRBV7-2; 9 positions agree with TRBD2. Germline-derived CDR1 and CDR2 are SGHTA and FQGNSA. The junction had 11 bases not matched to a gene; V was cut back by 5 bases and J by 8 bases. CDR3 size: 15 residues. CDR3 sequence (DNA): TGTGCCAGCAGCCCTAGCGGGGCCTGGGGAGGTACGCAGTATTTT. Residues: CASSPSGAWGGTQYF.

This clonotype was seen repeatedly, ten times or more. V usage is TRBV3-1 and J usage is TRBJ2-1; 9 bases align to TRBD2. V lost 4 bases and J lost 7; bases outside the gene matches: 8. The CDR3 contains 15 residues. CDR1 is LGHDT, CDR2 YNNKEL, per germline (reference sequence). CDR3 sequence (DNA): TGTGCCAGCAGCCCCATAGCGGGAGTTCGGAATGAGCAGTTCTTC. Translating gives CASSPIAGVRNEQFF.

This clonotype was counted many times. The chain carries TRBV7-3 and TRBJ2-1; 8 nucleotides line up with TRBD2. The CDR3 runs to 15 residues. Germline CDR1 is SGHTA and CDR2 is FQGTGA. Germline trimming cut 1 base from V and 7 bases from J; bases unmatched to any gene: 6. The CDR3 DNA follows: TGTGCCAGCAGCTTAAATCTTCCGGGAGGGAATGAGCAGTTCTTC. Translated, it gives CASSLNLPGGNEQFF.